A selection of T cell receptor beta chains follows, all from one sample in a study of shared clonotypes between healthy human individuals. TCRdb's copy holds only in-frame clones and misses some; the assay was immunoSEQ multiplex PCR. The table shows approximately 1,000,000 clones, with around three quarters occurring only once. The specimen was memory CD4+ T cells from PBMCs. Receptor source: a man between 18 and 35 years old in good health. Some clones in this sample may be carry-over from other donors' samples. The CDR3 runs from the conserved cysteine through the conserved F or W. D genes are given only for firm matches. The listing skips clone size in some rows; elsewhere it reads once, few, many or a size class.

TRBV9	.	TRBJ2-5	TRBD2	CASSAGTSGSQETQYF	TGTGCCAGCAGCGCCGGGACTAGCGGATCCCAAGAGACCCAGTACTTC
TRBV30	.	TRBJ1-2	TRBD1	CAWSWNRGQGGYTF	TGTGCCTGGAGTTGGAACAGGGGGCAGGGTGGCTACACCTTC
TRBV5-1	.	TRBJ2-7	.	CASSLMAGGWDEQYF	TGCGCCAGCAGCTTGATGGCCGGGGGATGGGACGAGCAGTACTTC
TRBV7-8	.	TRBJ1-4	.	CASSSNPSTNEKLFF	TGTGCCAGCAGCTCCAACCCCTCGACTAATGAAAAACTGTTTTTT
TRBV6-1	.	TRBJ1-3	.	CASSEGGWNTIYF	TGTGCCAGCAGTGAGGGGGGTTGGAACACCATATATTTT
TRBV5-1	.	TRBJ1-1	TRBD1	CASSLGDRAVPEAFF	TGCGCCAGCAGCCTTGGCGACAGGGCAGTTCCTGAAGCTTTCTTT
TRBV28	.	TRBJ2-5	TRBD1	CASSLWTGQETQYF	TGTGCCAGCAGTTTATGGACAGGGCAAGAGACCCAGTACTTC
TRBV5-1	.	TRBJ2-2	.	CASSLSYTGELFF	TGCGCCAGCAGCTTGTCCTACACCGGGGAGCTGTTTTTT
TRBV7-2	.	TRBJ2-3	TRBD2	CASSLDLAGKGKQYF	TGTGCCAGCAGCTTAGACCTAGCGGGGAAGGGAAAGCAGTATTTT
TRBV27	.	TRBJ2-7	TRBD1	CASSPRGQSSYEQYF	TGTGCCAGCAGTCCAAGGGGGCAAAGCTCCTACGAGCAGTACTTC
TRBV4-1	.	TRBJ2-7	TRBD1	CASSQPRDRGSKQYF	TGCGCCAGCAGCCAACCCCGGGACAGGGGATCGAAGCAGTACTTC
TRBV7-2	.	TRBJ1-1	TRBD1	CASSPRQGGVAFF	TGTGCCAGCAGCCCAAGACAGGGAGGAGTAGCTTTCTTT
TRBV29-1	few	TRBJ1-2	.	CSVATGTPHTF	.
TRBV2	.	TRBJ2-2	.	CASSVEIGELFF	TGTGCCAGCAGTGTGGAGATCGGGGAGCTGTTTTTT
TRBV5-1	.	TRBJ2-3	TRBD2	CASSLAGVGADTQYF	TGCGCCAGCAGTCTAGCGGGAGTTGGGGCAGATACGCAGTATTTT